One sample yielded the 31 T cell receptor beta chains listed below, sequenced in a study of early T cells in non-severe SARS-CoV-2 infection. Each CDR3 protein gets one entry after TCRdb re-called the 5' RACE reads with MiXCR. The table includes about 98,000 distinct CDR3 sequences, around 10% detected once. The sequenced sample consisted of whole blood. These TCRs come from an adult who was a healthcare worker with PCR-confirmed SARS-CoV-2 infection or an uninfected control (not recorded which).

This chain uses TRBV20-1 with TRBJ2-5, with 7 bases matching TRBD1. CDR1 and CDR2 from the germline V gene are DFQATT and SNEGSKA (reference sequence). Trimming took 3 bases from V and 2 from J; bases not matched to a gene: 3. This CDR3 spans 13 amino acids. CDR3 protein: CSASTGAQETQYF. For the CDR3, the DNA is TGCAGTGCTAGCACAGGGGCTCAAGAGACCCAGTACTTC.

Ten or more counts support this clonotype. The chain links TRBV24-1 to TRBJ2-1; TRBD2 is a possible D gene (6 bases). This CDR3 comprises 15 residues. Trimming pared 9 bases from V and 8 bases from J, leaving 22 bases between. Germline lookup yields CDR1 KGHDR and CDR2 SFDVKD. CDR3 protein: CATSPPGTGGHEQFF. The CDR3 DNA reads TGTGCCACCTCCCCTCCCGGGACCGGAGGGCATGAGCAGTTCTTC.

The chain joins TRBV18 to TRBJ1-1, with D possibly TRBD1 on 5 matching bases. Per germline, CDR1 KGHSH and CDR2 LQKENI. CDR3 length: 13 amino acids. V was pared by 6 bases and J by 6 bases, with 14 bases between. CDR3 residues: CASSGGTGAEAFF. Written as DNA, the CDR3 is TGTGCCAGCTCGGGGGGGACGGGAGCTGAAGCTTTCTTT.

This clonotype was counted ten times or more. The V and J genes are TRBV25-1 and TRBJ1-1, with 8 bases lining up with TRBD1. The CDR3 covers 13 residues. The germline CDR1 and CDR2 sequences are MGHDK and SYGVNS. The junction had 5 bases not matched to a gene; V was cut back by 9 bases and J by 2 bases. CDR3 protein: CASNDRGNTEAFF. CDR3 sequence (DNA): TGTGCCAGTAACGACAGGGGTAACACTGAAGCTTTCTTT.

V is TRBV12-3 or TRBV12-4 and J is TRBJ2-1; possible D gene TRBD2, 6 bases. Trimming shortened V by 8 bases and J by 10 bases, and 21 bases separated the two germline ends. The CDR3 totals 14 residues. CDR3: CASGSSAVGGEQFF. CDR3 DNA sequence: TGTGCCAGCGGGTCTAGCGCAGTCGGTGGGGAGCAGTTCTTC.

This clonotype was picked up a small number of times. The chain links TRBV13 to TRBJ2-5; 10 bases match TRBD2. The CDR3 length is 18 residues. V shed 5 bases, J shed 0 bases, and the junction held 12 bases outside the gene matches. Germline V gives CDR1 PRHDT, CDR2 FYEKMQ (reference sequence). This CDR3 is CASSRGLAETPYQETQYF. The DNA of the CDR3 is TGTGCCAGCAGCCGCGGACTAGCGGAGACCCCGTACCAAGAGACCCAGTACTTC. The variable domain in full, with the rest retrieved from reference TRBV13 and TRBJ2-5, is AAGVIQSPRHLIKEKRETATLKCYPIPRHDTVYWYQQGPGQDPQFLISFYEKMQSDKGSIPDRFSAQQFSDYHSELNMSSLELGDSALYFCASSRGLAETPYQETQYFGPGTRLLVL.

This clonotype has a count of ten or more. This rearrangement joins TRBV18 to TRBJ1-2, with D tentatively TRBD1 (5 bases). This CDR3 comprises 14 residues. The germline gives CDR1 KGHSH, CDR2 LQKENI. Trimming took off 2 bases at V and 5 bases at J, with 12 bases between the two ends. Here the CDR3 DNA reads TGTGCCAGCTCACCAGGGACGGACCTATATGGCTACACCTTC. It yields the protein CASSPGTDLYGYTF.

V usage is TRBV5-6 and J usage is TRBJ2-7; possibly TRBD1 for D (7 bases). Trimming left V 3 bases short and J 2 bases short, with 12 bases between. This CDR3 spans 14 amino acids. Per germline, CDR1 SGHDT and CDR2 YYEEEE. CDR3 DNA: TGTGCCAGCAGCTCGGGGGACAGAACCTACGAGCAGTACTTC. This encodes CASSSGDRTYEQYF.

This clonotype has a handful of counts. The rearrangement uses TRBV7-9 and TRBJ1-6; no clear D gene. The germline V gene encodes CDR1 SEHNR and CDR2 FQNEAQ (reference sequence). The CDR3 sequence is 16 residues long. Trimming left V 8 bases short and J 0 bases short, with 14 bases between. The CDR3 here is CASGGESFSYNSPLHF. As DNA, the CDR3 is TGTGCCAGCGGCGGGGAATCCTTCTCCTATAATTCACCCCTCCACTTT. Full variable domain (rest looked up from reference TRBV7-9 and TRBJ1-6): DTGVSQNPRHKITKRGQNVTFRCDPISEHNRLYWYRQTLGQGPEFLTYFQNEAQLEKSRLLSDRFSAERPKGSFSTLEIQRTEQGDSAMYLCASGGESFSYNSPLHFGNGTRLTVT.

The CDR3 DNA reads TGTGCCTGGGAGGGGCAGCCGAACACTGAAGCTTTCTTT. Protein sequence: CAWEGQPNTEAFF. The V call is TRBV30, the J call TRBJ1-1, with D perhaps TRBD1 (5 bases). The germline V and J ends were trimmed by 5 bases and 1 base, with 11 bases remaining between them. This CDR3 contains 13 residues. Germline V gene data show CDR1 as GTSNPN and CDR2 as SVGIG (reference sequence).

This clonotype was found many times. This chain connects TRBV5-1 to TRBJ2-6; D might be TRBD2 (6 bases). V shed 0 bases and J shed 0 bases, with 10 bases lying between them. The CDR3 spans 17 residues. The V gene's germline CDR1 is SGHRS and CDR2 YFSETQ. CDR3 residues: CASSLAGSSSGANVLTF. Here the CDR3 DNA reads TGCGCCAGCAGCTTGGCCGGGAGCTCCTCTGGGGCCAACGTCCTGACTTTC. Full variable domain (missing parts from reference TRBV5-1 and TRBJ2-6): KAGVTQTPRYLIKTRGQQVTLSCSPISGHRSVSWYQQTPGQGLQFLFEYFSETQRNKGNFPGRFSGRQFSNSRSEMNVSTLELGDSALYLCASSLAGSSSGANVLTFGAGSRLTVL.

Many counts were recorded for this clonotype. Here the CDR3 reads CASRRDRDSMGYTF. DNA of the CDR3: TGTGCCAGCCGCCGGGACAGGGATTCTATGGGCTACACCTTC. V gene TRBV6-1 combines with J gene TRBJ1-2; 9 bases map to TRBD1. After removal of 8 bases from V and 8 bases from J, the junction contained 12 bases not matched to a gene. The germline V gene has CDR1 MNHNS and CDR2 SASEGT. This CDR3 contains 14 residues.

The V gene is TRBV20-1, the J gene TRBJ2-2, with 9 bases matching TRBD1. CDR3 length: 15 residues. Germline lookup yields CDR1 DFQATT and CDR2 SNEGSKA (reference sequence). Trimming cost V 6 bases and J 1 base; bases outside gene matches: 6. In nucleotides, the CDR3 is TGCAGTGCCCATAGGACAGGGGAGAACACCGGGGAGCTGTTTTTT. Protein: CSAHRTGENTGELFF.

This clonotype has a handful of counts. This chain links TRBV6-5 with TRBJ1-1; D unresolved. Germline CDR1 and CDR2: MNHEY and SVGAGI. The V and J ends lost 0 bases and 0 bases respectively, with 2 bases between them. The CDR3 runs to 13 residues. This CDR3 reads CASSYSVNTEAFF. The CDR3 nucleotides read TGTGCCAGCAGTTACTCGGTGAACACTGAAGCTTTCTTT.

The chain couples TRBV28 to TRBJ1-2; the D is unclear. CDR1 is MDHEN, CDR2 SYDVKM, per germline. CDR3 length equals 11 residues. V was pared by 5 bases and J by 4 bases, with 5 bases between. In nucleotides, the CDR3 is TGTGCCAGCAGTACATTCTATGGCTACACCTTC. The encoded protein is CASSTFYGYTF.

In this sample, this clonotype turned up a few times. CDR3 loop: CASSDKSGLMNTEAFF. The DNA of the CDR3 is TGTGCCAGCAGCGACAAGTCCGGCCTCATGAACACTGAAGCTTTCTTT. The V and J genes are TRBV9 and TRBJ1-1; D is unresolved. Germline CDR1 reads SGDLS; CDR2 reads YYNGEE. V lost 3 bases to trimming and J lost 0 bases, with 15 bases between them. The CDR3 totals 16 residues.

This clonotype was seen only a few times. V is TRBV4-1 and J is TRBJ1-4, with 12 bases aligning to TRBD1. The CDR3 loop spans 16 amino acids. Looked up from germline, CDR1 is MGHRA and CDR2 is YSYEKL. With 5 bases clipped from V and 8 bases from J, the junction kept 9 bases outside the gene matches. The CDR3 DNA sequence: TGCGCCAGCAGCGCGGGACAGGGGGCTTATAACGAAAAACTGTTTTTT. Amino acids: CASSAGQGAYNEKLFF.

In its sample, this clonotype was seen once. This chain uses TRBV3-1 with TRBJ2-2; D is possibly TRBD1 (6 bases). This CDR3 is built from 17 residues. Germline CDR1 is LGHDT and CDR2 is YNNKEL (reference sequence). V dropped 1 base and J dropped 6 bases, with 18 bases sitting between them. Written as DNA, the CDR3 is TGTGCCAGCAGCCAAGCCGTAACAGGGTCGGGCGCCGGGGAGCTGTTTTTT. Amino acids: CASSQAVTGSGAGELFF.

This chain connects TRBV29-1 to TRBJ2-5; 7 positions match TRBD2. Germline lookup yields CDR1 SQVTM and CDR2 ANQGSEA. The CDR3 loop spans 10 amino acids. The CDR3, as DNA: TGCACCGCGGGGGAAGAGACCCAGTACTTC. Its translation is CTAGEETQYF.

This clonotype was observed a few times. The chain links TRBV2 to TRBJ2-3; D is undetermined. From germline, CDR1 is SNHLY and CDR2 FYNNEI. Trimming removed 4 bases at V and 8 bases at J, with 13 bases between. There are 13 residues in the CDR3. The CDR3 loop reads CASSADPQVTQYF. The CDR3 DNA reads TGTGCCAGCAGTGCTGACCCTCAGGTTACGCAGTATTTT.

CDR3 sequence (DNA): TGTGCCATCAGGGCCAAGGGGGCAGCTAATGAAAAACTGTTTTTT. The encoded protein is CAIRAKGAANEKLFF. V gene TRBV10-3 combines with J gene TRBJ1-4; 7 bases match TRBD1. The V gene's germline CDR1 is ENHRY and CDR2 SYGVKD. After removal of 6 bases from V and 3 bases from J, the junction contained 7 bases not matched to a gene. The CDR3 contains 15 residues.

This clonotype was found a few times. The V gene is TRBV30, the J gene TRBJ2-7, with 8 positions matching TRBD1. With V trimmed by 0 bases and J by 2 bases, 6 bases remained unmatched. Germline-derived CDR1 and CDR2 are GTSNPN and SVGIG (reference sequence). The CDR3 covers 15 residues. This CDR3 is CAWSVLGQGPYEQYF. As DNA, the CDR3 is TGTGCCTGGAGTGTACTTGGACAGGGTCCCTACGAGCAGTACTTC.

The chain links TRBV6-2 or TRBV6-3 to TRBJ1-6, with D possibly TRBD1 on 5 matching bases. Trimming pared 0 bases from V and 8 bases from J, leaving 8 bases between. CDR1 MNHEY and CDR2 SVGEGT come from the germline V gene. This CDR3 contains 14 residues. CDR3 region: CASSYSDTYSPLHF. Here the CDR3 DNA reads TGTGCCAGCAGTTACTCGGACACGTATTCACCCCTCCACTTT.

This clonotype appeared many times. The chain recombines TRBV29-1 with TRBJ2-1; no reliable D call. Germline V lookup: CDR1 SQVTM, CDR2 ANQGSEA. The CDR3 runs 13 residues. With 7 bases removed from V and 7 bases from J, the gap between germline ends came to 17 bases. The CDR3 is CSEVEGPVNEQFF. The CDR3 bases are TGCAGCGAGGTCGAAGGACCTGTAAATGAGCAGTTCTTC.

This clonotype was recorded at least ten times. The chain couples TRBV5-1 to TRBJ1-2; possibly TRBD1 for D (6 bases). This CDR3 region has 14 residues. The germline V gene has CDR1 SGHRS and CDR2 YFSETQ. Trimming took off 3 bases at V and 3 bases at J, with 12 bases between the two ends. The CDR3 nucleotides are TGCGCCAGCAGCTCGGAACAGGGTCACTATGGCTACACCTTC. Its translation is CASSSEQGHYGYTF.

This clonotype was recorded many times. This chain uses TRBV20-1 with TRBJ1-1; 11 positions match TRBD1. Germline CDR1 DFQATT, CDR2 SNEGSKA (reference sequence). This CDR3 contains 13 residues. The V and J ends lost 5 bases and 5 bases, in that order; junction bases with no gene match: 4. The DNA of the CDR3 is TGCAGTGCTGGCGGACAGGGGGCGACTGAAGCTTTCTTT. Its translation is CSAGGQGATEAFF.

This clonotype was recorded a few times. This chain links TRBV28 with TRBJ1-2, with D perhaps matching TRBD1 (5 bases). V lost 4 bases and J lost 3, with 9 bases in between. Germline assignment: CDR1 MDHEN and CDR2 SYDVKM. The CDR3 totals 13 residues. The CDR3 DNA follows: TGTGCCAGCAGTTCCGGGACGGACTATGGCTACACCTTC. Translated, it gives CASSSGTDYGYTF.

This chain joins TRBV11-3 and TRBJ2-5; D not resolved. With 5 bases removed from V and 2 bases from J, the gap between germline ends came to 9 bases. CDR1 is SGHNT and CDR2 is YENEEA in the germline V gene. CDR3 length: 13 residues. The CDR3 DNA follows: TGTGCCAGCAGCCCCGGGCCACAAGAGACCCAGTACTTC. As protein: CASSPGPQETQYF.

The gene calls are TRBV5-1 and TRBJ1-2; D ambiguous. The germline CDR1 and CDR2 sequences are SGHRS and YFSETQ. The CDR3 is 13 residues long. V shed 0 bases and J shed 0 bases, with 3 bases lying between them. The CDR3 sequence: CASSLAANYGYTF. For the CDR3, the DNA is TGCGCCAGCAGCTTGGCAGCTAACTATGGCTACACCTTC.

This clonotype has more than one count but fewer than ten. V gene TRBV7-3 combines with J gene TRBJ2-1; 12 bases line up with TRBD2. This CDR3 has 16 residues. V gave up 5 bases and J gave up 4 bases; unmatched junction bases: 6. Germline-derived CDR1 and CDR2 are SGHTA and FQGTGA. DNA of the CDR3: TGTGCCAGCAGCCTCGAAGGACTAGCGGGATACAATGAGCAGTTCTTC. It encodes CASSLEGLAGYNEQFF.

The gene calls are TRBV19 and TRBJ1-1, with 7 bases matching TRBD1. The J segment lost 10 bases and the V segment lost 4 bases, leaving 9 bases of the junction unmatched. The CDR3 is 13 residues long. Germline V gene lookup returns CDR1 LNHDA and CDR2 SQIVND (reference sequence). This chain's CDR3 is CASSKGGELTAFF. The DNA for the CDR3 is TGTGCCAGTAGTAAAGGGGGCGAGTTGACAGCTTTCTTT.